This passage covers 25 T cell receptor beta chains from one sample sequenced in a study of early T cells in non-severe SARS-CoV-2 infection. TCRdb itself ran the 5' RACE reads through MiXCR, one entry per CDR3 protein. The sample lists tens of thousands of distinct CDR3 sequences; around 17% were seen once. The sample consisted of whole blood, taken at baseline. The origin of the receptors is an adult who was a healthcare worker with PCR-confirmed SARS-CoV-2 infection or an uninfected control (not recorded which).

This sequence joins TRBV7-2 and TRBJ2-7, with D uncertain. Germline CDR1 reads SGHTA; CDR2 reads FQGNSA. Trimming took 1 base from V and 6 from J, leaving 10 bases between them. The CDR3 totals 13 residues. The CDR3 sequence: CASSLDGGPEQYF. The CDR3 DNA sequence: TGTGCCAGCAGCTTAGACGGCGGCCCCGAGCAGTACTTC.

The chain links TRBV27 to TRBJ2-3; unclear D gene. The CDR3 extends over 14 amino acids. Trimming cost V 8 bases and J 0 bases, with 12 bases left between them. Germline CDR1 is MNHEY and CDR2 is SMNVEV (reference sequence). This chain's CDR3 is CASGSMTSTDTQYF. The CDR3 DNA reads TGTGCCAGCGGCTCGATGACTAGCACAGATACGCAGTATTTT.

V and J are TRBV15 and TRBJ2-2; D may be TRBD1 or TRBD2 (5 bases each). This CDR3 has 16 amino acids. The germline gives CDR1 LNHNV, CDR2 YYDKDF (reference sequence). V was shortened by 0 bases and J by 4 bases, with 12 bases between the two germline ends. This CDR3 reads CATSRDLAGTTGELFF. DNA for the CDR3: TGTGCCACCAGCAGAGATTTGGCAGGGACCACCGGGGAGCTGTTTTTT.

V usage is TRBV4-2 and J usage is TRBJ2-5, with D possibly TRBD1 on 5 matching bases. Germline CDR1 is LGHNA and CDR2 is YNFKEQ. The V gene lost 1 base and the J gene lost 5 bases, with 8 bases spanning the gap. The CDR3 extends over 13 amino acids. In DNA, the CDR3 is TGTGCCAGCAGCCAAGGGGGCTATGAGACCCAGTACTTC. Translation gives CASSQGGYETQYF.

The rearrangement links TRBV28 to TRBJ2-7; TRBD1 matches at 10 bases. Trimming cost V 6 bases and J 2 bases; bases outside gene matches: 10. CDR1 is MDHEN, CDR2 SYDVKM, per germline. There are 16 residues in the CDR3. The CDR3 DNA is TGTGCCAGCAGCACCCTCCCGGGACAGGGGACCTACGAGCAGTACTTC. This sequence encodes CASSTLPGQGTYEQYF.

V usage is TRBV20-1 and J usage is TRBJ2-2; D might be TRBD2 (6 bases). CDR3 length equals 13 residues. V lost 3 bases to trimming and J lost 5 bases, with 10 bases between them. Germline-derived CDR1 and CDR2 are DFQATT and SNEGSKA (reference sequence). The CDR3 here is CSASGRGTGELFF. DNA of the CDR3: TGCAGTGCTAGCGGGAGAGGAACCGGGGAGCTGTTTTTT.

This clonotype was observed a few times. The rearrangement joins TRBV2 to TRBJ2-2; D unclear. CDR3 size: 14 residues. Germline V gives CDR1 SNHLY, CDR2 FYNNEI. With 8 bases removed from V and 0 bases from J, the gap between germline ends came to 10 bases. For the CDR3, the DNA is TGTGCCAGCGAGAAGGACGCGAACACCGGGGAGCTGTTTTTT. Amino acid sequence: CASEKDANTGELFF.

J is TRBJ2-7 and V is TRBV3-1; D may be TRBD2 (6 bases). Germline assignment: CDR1 LGHDT and CDR2 YNNKEL (reference sequence). The CDR3 has 13 residues. With 3 bases removed from V and 9 bases from J, the gap between germline ends came to 15 bases. CDR3 sequence (DNA): TGTGCCAGCAGCCAGGGGGGAAGAGGGCTGCAGTACTTC. Protein sequence: CASSQGGRGLQYF.

This clonotype was picked up a small number of times. This chain links TRBV6-5 with TRBJ2-7; either TRBD1 or TRBD2 may fit D (5 bases each). This CDR3 comprises 14 residues. Trimming stripped 2 bases from V and 3 bases from J, with 11 bases between. Germline CDR1 MNHEY, CDR2 SVGAGI. The CDR3 DNA reads as TGTGCCAGCAGTTACCGGGACGACGGCTACGAGCAGTACTTC. Translation gives CASSYRDDGYEQYF.

The chain employs TRBV5-8 and TRBJ2-5; D perhaps matches TRBD1 (5 bases). The CDR3 contains 13 residues. V was clipped by 1 base and J by 9 bases, with 13 bases between them. In germline, CDR1 is SGHTS, CDR2 YDEGEE. The CDR3 DNA sequence: TGTGCCAGCAGCTTGTCAGGGATGGTGGCCCAGTACTTC. This translates into CASSLSGMVAQYF.

This clonotype has just a few counts. The chain joins TRBV12-3 or TRBV12-4 to TRBJ2-4; no firm D call. This CDR3 is built from 12 residues. The V end lost 2 bases, the J end lost 13 bases, and 12 bases lay between the germline ends. The CDR3 loop reads CASSLSVGPQYF. CDR3 bases: TGTGCCAGCAGTTTAAGTGTAGGTCCACAGTACTTC.

This clonotype appeared a few times. This chain connects TRBV20-1 to TRBJ2-3, with D unclear. Germline CDR1 reads DFQATT; CDR2 reads SNEGSKA (reference sequence). The CDR3 runs to 11 residues. With 6 bases removed from V and 2 bases from J, the gap between germline ends came to 6 bases. Written as DNA, the CDR3 is TGCAGTGCCGGGTTCACAGATACGCAGTATTTT. Translation: CSAGFTDTQYF.

This clonotype was counted many times. The chain employs TRBV3-1 and TRBJ2-7; D uncertain. Germline V gives CDR1 LGHDT, CDR2 YNNKEL (reference sequence). The CDR3 covers 11 residues. The ends were cut back, 6 bases at V and 3 bases at J, with 6 bases in the middle. The CDR3 DNA follows: TGTGCCAGCAGTCACCGCTACGAGCAGTACTTC. This codes for CASSHRYEQYF.

V is TRBV28 and J is TRBJ2-2; maybe TRBD2 (5 bases). Trimming left V 1 base short and J 6 bases short, with 12 bases between. CDR3 length: 15 residues. Germline V gives CDR1 MDHEN, CDR2 SYDVKM. The CDR3 sequence is CASSLYLVGAGELFF. The CDR3 nucleotides read TGTGCCAGCAGTTTATATCTGGTGGGAGCCGGGGAGCTGTTTTTT.

V gene TRBV9 combines with J gene TRBJ2-1, with 9 nucleotides matching TRBD2. Germline CDR1 SGDLS, CDR2 YYNGEE. The J segment lost 9 bases and the V segment lost 2 bases, leaving 9 bases of the junction unmatched. This CDR3 comprises 15 residues. In DNA, the CDR3 is TGTGCCAGCAGCGTTAAGCCGACTAGCGGAGGTGAGCAGTTCTTC. Its protein is CASSVKPTSGGEQFF.

The V and J genes are TRBV29-1 and TRBJ2-4, with a weak D call TRBD1 (6 bases). V dropped 5 bases and J dropped 6 bases, with 11 bases sitting between them. The CDR3 is 12 residues long. In germline, CDR1 is SQVTM, CDR2 ANQGSEA. Here the CDR3 reads CSVQGQRNIQYF. In DNA form, the CDR3 reads TGCAGCGTTCAGGGGCAGAGAAACATTCAGTACTTC.

The chain is built from TRBV19 and TRBJ2-7; no reliable D call. The CDR3 covers 15 residues. CDR1 is LNHDA and CDR2 is SQIVND in the germline V gene (reference sequence). Trimming pared 2 bases from V and 3 bases from J, leaving 14 bases between. CDR3: CASSIFYGPLYEQYF. CDR3 nucleotide sequence: TGTGCCAGTAGTATATTCTACGGTCCCCTCTACGAGCAGTACTTC.

The sample holds many counts of this clonotype. The genes are TRBV14 and TRBJ2-3, with unresolved D. The V end was cut by 0 bases, the J end by 10 bases, with 11 bases between. The CDR3 covers 13 residues. CDR1 is SGHDN, CDR2 FVKESK, per germline. CDR3 loop: CASSQERRLAQYF. The CDR3 nucleotides are TGTGCCAGCAGCCAAGAGCGGCGATTGGCGCAGTATTTT. The whole variable domain, remainder taken from reference TRBV14 and TRBJ2-3, is EAGVTQFPSHSVIEKGQTVTLRCDPISGHDNLYWYRRVMGKEIKFLLHFVKESKQDESGMPNNRFLAERTGGTYSTLKVQPAELEDSGVYFCASSQERRLAQYFGPGTRLTVL.

This clonotype was picked up a small number of times. The chain joins TRBV7-6 to TRBJ2-5; TRBD2 agrees at 9 bases. CDR1 SGHVS and CDR2 FNYEAQ come from the germline V gene. The CDR3 is made up of 14 amino acids. V was clipped by 3 bases and J by 4 bases; unmatched bases: 3. CDR3 DNA sequence: TGTGCCAGCAGCTTTAGCGGGAGTATAGAGACCCAGTACTTC. Its translation: CASSFSGSIETQYF.

This rearrangement joins TRBV20-1 to TRBJ2-2, with D perhaps being TRBD1 or TRBD2 (7 bases each). Trimming took 6 bases from V and 5 from J, leaving 16 bases between them. The length of the CDR3 is 14 residues. Germline CDR1 and CDR2: DFQATT and SNEGSKA (reference sequence). The CDR3 loop reads CSASGGGLTGELFF. The CDR3 region has the DNA TGCAGTGCATCAGGGGGAGGGCTTACCGGGGAGCTGTTTTTT.

The table lists this clonotype with many counts. The gene calls are TRBV9 and TRBJ1-3; 10 nucleotides match TRBD1. The CDR3 runs to 14 residues. Germline V gene data show CDR1 as SGDLS and CDR2 as YYNGEE. V gave up 1 base and J gave up 10 bases; unmatched junction bases: 5. In DNA, the CDR3 is TGTGCCAGCAGCGTAAATGGACAGGGGGTAACCATATATTTT. It specifies CASSVNGQGVTIYF.

The V and J genes are TRBV7-9 and TRBJ1-1, with D unresolved. The germline gives CDR1 SEHNR, CDR2 FQNEAQ (reference sequence). The CDR3 contains 13 residues. The V end lost 4 bases, the J end lost 2 bases, and 8 bases lay between the germline ends. CDR3 loop: CASSYDPNTEAFF. DNA of the CDR3: TGTGCCAGCAGCTACGACCCAAACACTGAAGCTTTCTTT. Variable domain in full (rest from reference TRBV7-9 and TRBJ1-1): DTGVSQNPRHKITKRGQNVTFRCDPISEHNRLYWYRQTLGQGPEFLTYFQNEAQLEKSRLLSDRFSAERPKGSFSTLEIQRTEQGDSAMYLCASSYDPNTEAFFGQGTRLTVV.

This rearrangement joins TRBV3-1 to TRBJ2-3; D ambiguous. The CDR3 spans 13 residues. The V gene's germline CDR1 is LGHDT and CDR2 YNNKEL (reference sequence). Trimming removed 1 base at V and 7 bases at J, with 9 bases between. The CDR3 sequence is CASSQGRTNTQYF. As DNA, the CDR3 is TGTGCCAGCAGCCAAGGACGCACGAATACGCAGTATTTT.

This clonotype came up a few times. This chain joins TRBV30 and TRBJ2-7; tentatively, D is TRBD2 (6 bases). Germline CDR1 reads GTSNPN; CDR2 reads SVGIG (reference sequence). V dropped 4 bases and J dropped 4 bases, with 17 bases sitting between them. The CDR3 has 14 amino acids. The CDR3 loop reads CAWNRDSRTYEQYF. CDR3 nucleotides: TGTGCCTGGAATCGGGACTCCCGGACGTACGAGCAGTACTTC.

The chain has TRBV12-3 or TRBV12-4 and TRBJ2-1; D perhaps matches TRBD2 (5 bases). Trimming pared 7 bases from V and 10 bases from J, leaving 14 bases between. The CDR3 has 12 residues. The CDR3 nucleotides are TGTGCCAGCAAAAGAGGGCAATGGGAGCAGTTCTTC. Its translation is CASKRGQWEQFF.